This paragraph reports one T cell receptor beta chain. The germline V gene has CDR1 MNHEY and CDR2 SMNVEV (reference sequence). This CDR3 has 15 residues. V gave up 5 bases and J gave up 5 bases; unmatched junction bases: 9. As originally analysed: Reference gene primer amplification gave estimated nucleated cell counts. Clones were read by immunoSEQ multiplex PCR, and TCRdb kept only the in-frame ones, dropping some. V, J and clone size were drawn from that table, and D and trimming were deduced from the DNA. The sample lists 90,000 to 150,000 clones; about 85% were seen once. The data were obtained in a study of blood T cell repertoires in COVID-19. Looking at the study overall: Specimens from acute and convalescent COVID-19 originated in the United States, Italy and Spain. PBMCs, B-cell-depleted T cells, or T cells provided the cDNA or gDNA that made up the material.

The sequence was collected from an elderly man with acute or convalescent COVID-19. Sequencing input: peripheral blood. This rearrangement joins TRBV27 to TRBJ1-5, with 7 bases identical to TRBD1. This CDR3 reads CASSKGGQGDQPQHF. Written as DNA, the CDR3 is TGTGCCAGCAGTAAAGGAGGCCAGGGGGATCAGCCCCAGCATTTT.